The 29 T cell receptor beta chains listed next were all sequenced from one sample in a study of shared clonotypes between healthy human individuals. Data came from immunoSEQ multiplex PCR; TCRdb stores just in-frame clones and leaves some out. The table has fewer than 1.4 million clones, approximately 78% seen once. Sequencing input: memory CD4+ T cells from PBMCs. Specified subset: CD45RA-negative fraction. These receptors all come from a man between 18 and 35 years old in good health. Some clones in this sample may be carry-over from other donors' samples.

This clone was seen a handful of times. The J gene is TRBJ1-2, the V gene TRBV5-1, with D unclear. There are 14 residues in the CDR3. The germline CDR1 and CDR2 sequences are SGHRS and YFSETQ. V lost 7 bases, J lost 0 bases, and 13 bases lay in between. The CDR3 DNA reads TGCGCCAGCGGTATGGGCAGTACTAACTATGGCTACACCTTC. Its protein product is CASGMGSTNYGYTF.

This chain links TRBV2 with TRBJ1-5, with 7 nucleotides matching TRBD1. Germline CDR1 and CDR2: SNHLY and FYNNEI. V shed 6 bases, J shed 4 bases, and the junction held 6 bases outside the gene matches. The CDR3 sequence is 14 residues long. CDR3 nucleotides: TGTGCCAGCAGACTCACAGGGGATAATCAGCCCCAGCATTTT. Translation gives CASRLTGDNQPQHF.

V usage is TRBV5-1 and J usage is TRBJ1-1, with D possibly TRBD1 on 5 matching bases. This CDR3 comprises 16 residues. Trimming removed 0 bases at V and 3 bases at J, with 15 bases between. Germline CDR1 and CDR2: SGHRS and YFSETQ. The CDR3 sequence: CASSLVVRGADTEAFF. In DNA, the CDR3 is TGCGCCAGCAGCTTGGTAGTCCGGGGCGCGGACACTGAAGCTTTCTTT. Variable domain in full (rest from reference TRBV5-1 and TRBJ1-1): KAGVTQTPRYLIKTRGQQVTLSCSPISGHRSVSWYQQTPGQGLQFLFEYFSETQRNKGNFPGRFSGRQFSNSRSEMNVSTLELGDSALYLCASSLVVRGADTEAFFGQGTRLTVV.

The V gene is TRBV21-1, the J gene TRBJ2-7; whether TRBD2, the table's D call, matches the DNA was not checked. TRBV21-1 is designated a pseudogene. The CDR3 is 16 residues long. Here the CDR3 reads CASSKGTAGGTYEQYF. The DNA of the CDR3 is TGTGCCAGCAGCAAAGGGACGGCGGGAGGAACCTACGAGCAGTACTTC.

The chain employs TRBV7-2 and TRBJ2-2, with 10 bases fitting TRBD2. This CDR3 spans 17 amino acids. V was pared by 1 base and J by 0 bases, with 2 bases of the junction left unmatched. Germline V lookup: CDR1 SGHTA, CDR2 FQGNSA. CDR3 in amino acids: CASSLGLAGPNTGELFF. CDR3 nucleotides: TGTGCCAGCAGCTTAGGACTAGCGGGTCCGAACACCGGGGAGCTGTTTTTT.

This clone came up once. V usage is TRBV5-1 and J usage is TRBJ1-4; possible D gene TRBD1, 5 bases. Germline V gene lookup returns CDR1 SGHRS and CDR2 YFSETQ. This CDR3 is built from 15 residues. V lost 0 bases and J lost 8, with 14 bases in between. CDR3 residues: CASSLATPGGEKLFF. Here the CDR3 DNA reads TGCGCCAGCAGCTTGGCGACTCCCGGGGGGGAAAAACTGTTTTTT.

V usage is TRBV7-3 and J usage is TRBJ2-1; TRBD1 aligns across 10 bases. The CDR3 is 15 amino acids. With 2 bases clipped from V and 9 bases from J, the junction kept 7 bases outside the gene matches. From germline, CDR1 is SGHTA and CDR2 FQGTGA. Here the CDR3 reads CASSLVGQGISEQFF. The DNA of the CDR3 is TGTGCCAGCAGCTTAGTGGGACAGGGGATAAGTGAGCAGTTCTTC.

V usage is TRBV19 and J usage is TRBJ1-4, with 7 bases matching TRBD1. Trimming took 6 bases from V and 8 from J; bases not matched to a gene: 12. The CDR3 loop spans 15 amino acids. Germline V gene lookup returns CDR1 LNHDA and CDR2 SQIVND (reference sequence). CDR3 nucleotides: TGTGCCAGTAGCCCGAGGGGGCAGGGTGACGAAAAACTGTTTTTT. It translates to CASSPRGQGDEKLFF.

This chain joins TRBV27 and TRBJ2-7; 7 bases are a match to TRBD2. CDR1 is MNHEY, CDR2 SMNVEV, per germline (reference sequence). The CDR3 has 13 residues. J lost 7 bases, V lost 8 bases, and 11 bases had no gene match. The CDR3 protein is CASGSSGLGEQYF. The CDR3 coding sequence is TGTGCCAGCGGAAGTAGCGGGCTAGGGGAGCAGTACTTC.

The chain combines TRBV5-1 with TRBJ2-5; 8 bases are shared with TRBD2. Germline V gives CDR1 SGHRS, CDR2 YFSETQ. The CDR3 has 15 amino acids. V shed 6 bases, J shed 1 base, and the junction held 8 bases outside the gene matches. CDR3 sequence: CASNLAGGFQETQYF. Written as DNA, the CDR3 is TGCGCCAGCAACCTGGCGGGAGGTTTCCAAGAGACCCAGTACTTC.

The genes are TRBV28 and TRBJ1-1; 7 nucleotides agree with TRBD1. This CDR3 spans 13 amino acids. V lost 11 bases, J lost 7 bases, and 13 bases stayed unmatched. CDR1 and CDR2 from the germline V gene are MDHEN and SYDVKM. The CDR3 sequence: CAGKQTGSFEAFF. Here the CDR3 DNA reads TGTGCCGGGAAACAGACAGGGTCCTTTGAAGCTTTCTTT.

This clone was counted once. A read error is likely here: a far larger clone is one base away. V and J are TRBV29-1 and TRBJ1-1; D might be TRBD1 (5 bases). CDR3 length: 15 amino acids. Germline V CDR1 and CDR2: SQVTM, ANQGSEA. The CDR3 spells CSVADGWGMNTKAFF. In DNA, the CDR3 is TGCAGCGTTGCGGACGGGTGGGGGATGAACACTAAAGCTTTCTTT. The complete variable domain, with remaining parts taken from reference TRBV29-1 and TRBJ1-1, reads SAVISQKPSRDICQRGTSLTIQCQVDSQVTMMFWYRQQPGQSLTLIATANQGSEATYESGFVIDKFPISRPNLTFSTLTVSNMSPEDSSIYLCSVADGWGMNTKAFFGQGTRLTVV.

The chain couples TRBV28 to TRBJ1-5, with a possible D match to TRBD1 (6 bases). V was shortened by 6 bases and J by 1 base, with 19 bases between the two germline ends. The CDR3 has 17 residues. Germline assignment: CDR1 MDHEN and CDR2 SYDVKM. CDR3 DNA sequence: TGTGCCAGCAGACAAGGGGGAGGGAGCCCCAGCAATCAGCCCCAGCATTTT. Protein: CASRQGGGSPSNQPQHF.

A remark on this clone: A much larger clone differs by one base, so this may be a read error. This CDR3 is also generated by other DNA sequences in the sample. V and J are TRBV6-5 and TRBJ1-1; 8 nucleotides align to TRBD1. The CDR3 totals 13 residues. Germline-derived CDR1 and CDR2 are MNHEY and SVGAGI. The junction had 3 bases not matched to a gene; V was cut back by 5 bases and J by 4 bases. The CDR3 region is CASSVDRGTEAFF. In nucleotides, the CDR3 is TGTGCCAGCAGTGTAGACAGGGGCACTGAAGCTTTCTTT.

This chain joins TRBV11-2 and TRBJ2-1; D gene uncertain. With 3 bases removed from V and 7 bases from J, the gap between germline ends came to 25 bases. This CDR3 region has 18 residues. CDR1 and CDR2 (germline): SGHAT, FQNNGV. The CDR3 region is CASSFRTEGRLKGNEQFF. The CDR3 region has the DNA TGTGCCAGCAGCTTTAGAACTGAAGGGCGCCTAAAAGGGAATGAGCAGTTCTTC.

The V and J genes are TRBV29-1 and TRBJ1-2, with a weak D call TRBD1 (6 bases). The length of the CDR3 is 14 residues. Looked up from germline, CDR1 is SQVTM and CDR2 is ANQGSEA. V lost 2 bases to trimming and J lost 7 bases, with 17 bases between them. The CDR3 nucleotides read TGCAGCGTTGAACGAACAGGGCCGGGAGGTGGCTACACCTTC. Its translation is CSVERTGPGGGYTF.

The chain recombines TRBV7-8 with TRBJ1-5; D is possibly TRBD1 (5 bases). The CDR3 extends over 15 amino acids. Germline CDR1 and CDR2: SGHVS and FQNEAQ. V shed 5 bases and J shed 7 bases, with 18 bases lying between them. CDR3 protein: CASSPVWGGGQPQHF. DNA for the CDR3: TGTGCCAGCAGCCCGGTTTGGGGTGGGGGACAGCCCCAGCATTTT.

V usage is TRBV6-5 and J usage is TRBJ2-7; 7 bases line up with TRBD2. Germline CDR1 reads MNHEY; CDR2 reads SVGAGI. There are 16 residues in the CDR3. V trimming: 0 bases; J trimming: 3 bases; junction bases outside the gene matches: 8. The CDR3 loop reads CASSYSMGAGNYEQYF. The CDR3 bases are TGTGCCAGCAGTTACTCGATGGGAGCGGGGAACTACGAGCAGTACTTC.

V is TRBV5-1 and J is TRBJ2-7, with D possibly TRBD2 on 6 matching bases. Trimming took 7 bases from V and 0 from J, leaving 14 bases between them. The CDR3 runs 14 residues. Germline V lookup: CDR1 SGHRS, CDR2 YFSETQ. Written as DNA, the CDR3 is TGCGCCAGCGGACTGGACGGGAGCTCCTACGAGCAGTACTTC. This sequence encodes CASGLDGSSYEQYF.

This clone turned up a few times. V usage is TRBV7-2 and J usage is TRBJ1-2; no reliable D call. Germline CDR1 SGHTA, CDR2 FQGNSA. Trimming took 6 bases from V and 0 from J, leaving 14 bases between them. This CDR3 is 15 amino acids long. CDR3 sequence (DNA): TGTGCCAGCAGTTATTCCCTCGGTCCTAACTATGGCTACACCTTC. Residues: CASSYSLGPNYGYTF.

This chain joins TRBV27 and TRBJ2-1; 7 bases agree with TRBD2. The length of the CDR3 is 17 residues. Trimming cost V 4 bases and J 5 bases; bases outside gene matches: 14. Per germline, CDR1 MNHEY and CDR2 SMNVEV (reference sequence). This CDR3 is CASSSGMRGNRDNEQFF. The CDR3 nucleotides are TGTGCCAGCAGTTCAGGGATGCGGGGGAATCGGGACAATGAGCAGTTCTTC.

The chain joins TRBV29-1 to TRBJ2-1; the match to TRBD2 covers 8 bases. The CDR3 runs 13 residues. V gave up 3 bases and J gave up 6 bases; unmatched junction bases: 4. CDR1 and CDR2 (germline): SQVTM, ANQGSEA. CDR3 loop: CSVDLAGGNEQFF. CDR3 sequence (DNA): TGCAGCGTTGACCTAGCGGGTGGCAATGAGCAGTTCTTC.

The chain joins TRBV5-4 to TRBJ2-3; D may correspond to TRBD1 or TRBD2 (5 bases each). V lost 5 bases to trimming and J lost 2 bases, with 18 bases between them. Germline-derived CDR1 and CDR2 are SGHNT and YYREEE (reference sequence). The CDR3 loop spans 16 amino acids. CDR3 sequence (DNA): TGTGCCAGCAGTTTCAACGCCGGGACCCACACAGATACGCAGTATTTT. Its translation is CASSFNAGTHTDTQYF.

V is TRBV10-2 and J is TRBJ2-7; tentative D call: TRBD1 (6 bases). V was trimmed by 10 bases and J by 1 base, leaving 14 bases between them. The germline gives CDR1 WSHSY, CDR2 SAAADI. The CDR3 sequence is 13 residues long. DNA for the CDR3: TGCGCCATTAGGGACACGGAATCCTACGAGCAGTACTTC. This gives the protein CAIRDTESYEQYF.

This clone was observed once. A far bigger clonotype differs at one base, so this is likely a read error. V is TRBV28 and J is TRBJ1-5, with D unresolved. The germline V and J ends were trimmed by 3 bases and 4 bases, with 4 bases remaining between them. Germline-derived CDR1 and CDR2 are MDHEN and SYDVKM. The length of the CDR3 is 12 residues. The CDR3 coding sequence is TGTGCCAGCAGTTTGGATAATCAGCCCCAGCATTTT. This sequence encodes CASSLDNQPQHF. The full variable domain, completed using reference TRBV28 and TRBJ1-5, is DVKVTQSSRYLVKRTGEKVFLECVQDMDHENMFWYRQDPGLGLRLIYFSYDVKMKEKGDIPEGYSVSREKKERFSLILESASTNQTSMYLCASSLDNQPQHFGDGTRLSIL.

V is TRBV18 and J is TRBJ2-5, with TRBD2 matching over 8 bases. The V and J ends lost 3 bases and 1 base, in that order; junction bases with no gene match: 7. This CDR3 comprises 16 residues. The germline V gene has CDR1 KGHSH and CDR2 LQKENI. The CDR3: CASSPISGVTQETQYF. In DNA form, the CDR3 reads TGTGCCAGCTCACCGATTAGCGGGGTCACCCAAGAGACCCAGTACTTC.

This clone was detected ten times or more. The V and J genes are TRBV27 and TRBJ1-6; D gene unclear. The V end was cut by 7 bases, the J end by 4 bases, with 17 bases between. CDR1 and CDR2 from the germline V gene are MNHEY and SMNVEV (reference sequence). CDR3 length: 16 residues. CDR3 coding DNA: TGTGCCAGCACCCCGCGAGGCGCGGGATATAATTCACCCCTCCACTTT. Amino acid sequence: CASTPRGAGYNSPLHF.

V gene TRBV19 combines with J gene TRBJ1-5; TRBD1 matches 12 bases. The CDR3 contains 17 residues. V was clipped by 4 bases and J by 4 bases; unmatched bases: 8. The germline V gene encodes CDR1 LNHDA and CDR2 SQIVND (reference sequence). CDR3 sequence reads: CASSTNPGQGANQPQHF. The CDR3 nucleotides are TGTGCCAGTAGTACAAATCCGGGACAGGGGGCGAATCAGCCCCAGCATTTT. Combining the CDR3 with reference TRBV19 and TRBJ1-5 gives the whole variable domain DGGITQSPKYLFRKEGQNVTLSCEQNLNHDAMYWYRQDPGQGLRLIYYSQIVNDFQKGDIAEGYSVSREKKESFPLTVTSAQKNPTAFYLCASSTNPGQGANQPQHFGDGTRLSIL.

V and J are TRBV28 and TRBJ2-2; no reliable D call. From germline, CDR1 is MDHEN and CDR2 SYDVKM. Trimming shortened V by 6 bases and J by 0 bases, and 5 bases separated the two germline ends. This CDR3 has 13 residues. CDR3 DNA: TGTGCCAGCAGCGCTCCGAACACCGGGGAGCTGTTTTTT. Translated, it gives CASSAPNTGELFF.